The 18 T cell receptor beta chains presented below share a single source sample, sequenced in a study of response to subunit inactivated influenza vaccine. MiXCR, applied by TCRdb to the RT-PCR reads, yields one record per CDR3 protein. The sample shows 180,000 or so distinct CDR3 sequences, roughly 12% of them seen only once. The data were also submitted as part of a second study, on T cells expressing NK-cell markers. That work adds: 5'RACE template switching with UMIs generated TCR beta cDNA.

The sample was CD8+ T cells sorted from PBMCs, taken 11 to 12 days after vaccination. These receptors originate from a man between 45 and 60 years old who received an inactivated influenza vaccine.

This clonotype showed up just a few times. V usage is TRBV12-3 or TRBV12-4 and J usage is TRBJ2-7; TRBD2 aligns across 7 bases. V shed 6 bases and J 3 bases; nucleotides not matched to a gene: 20. The CDR3 is 18 residues long. CDR3 protein: CASSPGDLLWGRDYEQYF. The CDR3 DNA reads as TGTGCCAGCAGCCCTGGGGACTTATTATGGGGGAGGGACTACGAGCAGTACTTC.

This clonotype was recorded many times. V usage is TRBV29-1 and J usage is TRBJ2-7; D gene unclear. The CDR3 loop spans 15 amino acids. Germline lookup yields CDR1 SQVTM and CDR2 ANQGSEA. V lost 0 bases and J 4 bases, leaving 16 bases between the germline ends. The CDR3 DNA reads as TGCAGCGTTGAAGAGAAGGGTTCCCGAAGATACGAGCAGTACTTC. Encoded protein: CSVEEKGSRRYEQYF.

In DNA, the CDR3 is TGTGCCAGCAGCCAATTGATGGGCACCGGGGAGCTGTTTTTT. Amino acids: CASSQLMGTGELFF. V usage is TRBV3-1 and J usage is TRBJ2-2, with unresolved D. Germline V lookup: CDR1 LGHDT, CDR2 YNNKEL (reference sequence). This CDR3 has 14 amino acids. The V gene lost 2 bases and the J gene lost 4 bases, with 8 bases spanning the gap.

This clonotype appeared many times. J is TRBJ2-2 and V is TRBV29-1; 8 bases line up with TRBD1. CDR1 is SQVTM, CDR2 ANQGSEA, per germline. With V trimmed by 2 bases and J by 1 base, 6 bases remained unmatched. The CDR3 extends over 16 amino acids. The CDR3 reads CSVELKGQGNTGELFF. The CDR3 bases are TGCAGCGTTGAACTAAAAGGACAGGGGAACACCGGGGAGCTGTTTTTT.

The V and J genes are TRBV18 and TRBJ2-1; 11 bases align to TRBD2. This CDR3 comprises 15 residues. V dropped 8 bases and J dropped 5; count of bases not matched to a gene: 8. In germline, CDR1 is KGHSH, CDR2 LQKENI. This CDR3 is CASSPLAGGHNEQFF. The CDR3 nucleotides read TGTGCCAGCAGTCCTCTAGCGGGAGGTCACAATGAGCAGTTCTTC.

This clonotype has a handful of counts. The CDR3 region is CASSSGAGTDQETQYF. In DNA form, the CDR3 reads TGTGCCAGCAGTTCCGGGGCCGGGACAGACCAAGAGACCCAGTACTTC. The chain recombines TRBV28 with TRBJ2-5; 7 positions match TRBD1. V was clipped by 4 bases and J by 0 bases; unmatched bases: 8. The CDR3 covers 16 residues. Germline CDR1 reads MDHEN; CDR2 reads SYDVKM.

The chain links TRBV28 to TRBJ2-1; 8 positions match TRBD2. CDR1 is MDHEN and CDR2 is SYDVKM in the germline V gene. J was trimmed by 8 bases and V by 5 bases; bases with no gene match: 17. There are 17 residues in the CDR3. CDR3 loop: CASSIPSRLAPNDEQFF. The CDR3 nucleotides are TGTGCCAGCAGTATACCATCTAGACTAGCGCCAAATGATGAGCAGTTCTTC.

V usage is TRBV6-1 and J usage is TRBJ2-7, with D perhaps given as TRBD1 or TRBD2 (5 bases each). V lost 9 bases, J lost 2 bases, and 32 bases lay in between. The germline V gene has CDR1 MNHNS and CDR2 SASEGT. The CDR3 loop spans 19 amino acids. The CDR3 coding sequence is TGTGCCAGAAGGAGCCCGGGACCAAATCCCAAAAGAGACCCCTACGAGCAGTACTTC. Its protein product is CARRSPGPNPKRDPYEQYF.

This clonotype was seen repeatedly, ten times or more. This chain connects TRBV5-1 to TRBJ2-1; 13 positions match TRBD2. Trimming cost V 0 bases and J 4 bases; bases outside gene matches: 1. CDR1 and CDR2 (germline): SGHRS, YFSETQ. The CDR3 extends over 16 amino acids. CDR3 residues: CASSLGLAGGYNEQFF. The CDR3 DNA sequence: TGCGCCAGCAGCTTGGGACTAGCGGGAGGTTACAATGAGCAGTTCTTC.

The rearrangement joins TRBV6-1 to TRBJ2-7; TRBD2 aligns across 11 bases. The CDR3 runs 16 residues. Germline CDR1 and CDR2: MNHNS and SASEGT. The V segment lost 10 bases and the J segment 1 base; nucleotides outside the gene matches: 12. The DNA for the CDR3 is TGTGCCACCAAGGGGACCGGGACTAGCGGTTCCTACGAGCAGTACTTC. This sequence encodes CATKGTGTSGSYEQYF.

At least ten counts were recorded for this clonotype. The CDR3 sequence: CASSSTGVETQYF. CDR3 nucleotides: TGTGCCAGCAGCTCAACAGGGGTTGAGACCCAGTACTTC. This chain links TRBV7-8 with TRBJ2-5; 7 bases line up with TRBD1. Germline lookup yields CDR1 SGHVS and CDR2 FQNEAQ. Losses at the gene ends were 4 bases for V and 5 bases for J; bases not matched to a gene: 4. CDR3 length: 13 residues.

This clonotype occurred many times. The chain combines TRBV28 with TRBJ2-1; 9 bases line up with TRBD1. Germline V gives CDR1 MDHEN, CDR2 SYDVKM. The ends lost 6 bases at V and 3 bases at J; junction bases unmatched: 6. This CDR3 spans 15 amino acids. CDR3 sequence (DNA): TGTGCCAGCAGCCCCGGGACAGGGAACTACAATGAGCAGTTCTTC. Translation: CASSPGTGNYNEQFF.

J is TRBJ2-1 and V is TRBV5-1, with 11 bases aligning to TRBD1. Looked up from germline, CDR1 is SGHRS and CDR2 is YFSETQ. The CDR3 loop spans 19 amino acids. The trim removed 4 bases at V and 4 bases at J, leaving 16 bases unmatched. CDR3 in amino acids: CASSGTGGTLGGLYNEQFF. CDR3 bases: TGCGCCAGCAGCGGGACAGGGGGTACCCTCGGGGGCCTGTACAATGAGCAGTTCTTC.

This clonotype was seen a few times. The J gene is TRBJ2-2, the V gene TRBV7-3; possible D gene TRBD1, 6 bases. This CDR3 comprises 14 residues. Germline lookup yields CDR1 SGHTA and CDR2 FQGTGA. The V gene lost 5 bases and the J gene lost 6 bases, with 13 bases spanning the gap. The CDR3 here is CASSPQGIAGELFF. In DNA form, the CDR3 reads TGTGCCAGCAGCCCGCAGGGGATCGCCGGGGAGCTGTTTTTT.

The gene calls are TRBV6-2 or TRBV6-3 and TRBJ2-1, with D hard to call. Germline assignment: CDR1 MNHEY and CDR2 SVGEGT. The V and J ends lost 2 bases and 3 bases respectively, with 8 bases between them. The CDR3 loop spans 14 amino acids. The CDR3 DNA sequence: TGTGCCAGCAGTTACCGGGCCTTCTACAATGAGCAGTTCTTC. This translates into CASSYRAFYNEQFF.

This clonotype has a handful of counts. The chain couples TRBV27 to TRBJ1-4; unclear D gene. Trimming left V 8 bases short and J 0 bases short, with 7 bases between. The CDR3 runs 13 residues. Germline values: CDR1 MNHEY, CDR2 SMNVEV (reference sequence). The CDR3 bases are TGTGCCAGCTCTTTTGCAACTAATGAAAAACTGTTTTTT. Protein sequence: CASSFATNEKLFF.

This clonotype was counted ten times or more. The CDR3 spells CASSPEQGYEQYF. The CDR3 DNA sequence: TGTGCCAGCAGCCCGGAACAGGGCTACGAGCAGTACTTC. The chain employs TRBV11-2 and TRBJ2-7; D may be TRBD1 (6 bases). This CDR3 spans 13 amino acids. Trimming stripped 5 bases from V and 3 bases from J, with 11 bases between. Germline V gene data show CDR1 as SGHAT and CDR2 as FQNNGV.

The gene calls are TRBV7-9 and TRBJ2-2; 8 bases fit TRBD2. The CDR3 runs 15 residues. Germline assignment: CDR1 SEHNR and CDR2 FQNEAQ (reference sequence). V gave up 7 bases and J gave up 3 bases; unmatched junction bases: 7. The CDR3 DNA reads as TGTGCCAGCACCCTCGCCGGGGGGGACACCGGGGAGCTGTTTTTT. Protein product: CASTLAGGDTGELFF.